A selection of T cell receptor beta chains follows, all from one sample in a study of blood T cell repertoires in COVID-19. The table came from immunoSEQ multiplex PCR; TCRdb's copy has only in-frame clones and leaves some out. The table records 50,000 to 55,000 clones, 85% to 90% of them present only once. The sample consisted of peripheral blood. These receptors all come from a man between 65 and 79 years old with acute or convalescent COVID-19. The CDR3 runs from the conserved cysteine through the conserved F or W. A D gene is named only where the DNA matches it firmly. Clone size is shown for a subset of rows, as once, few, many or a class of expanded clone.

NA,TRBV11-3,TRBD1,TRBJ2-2,TGTGCCAGCAGTCCACGCAGGGGGCTAATCTCCGGGGAGCTGTTTTTT,CASSPRRGLISGELFF
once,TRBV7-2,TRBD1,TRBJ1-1,TGTGCCAGCAGCTTCAGGGGGCGCGACACTGAAGCTTTCTTT,CASSFRGRDTEAFF
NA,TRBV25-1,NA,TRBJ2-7,TGTGCCAGCAGCCCACAAGTCAGCTCCTACGAGCAGTACTTC,CASSPQVSSYEQYF
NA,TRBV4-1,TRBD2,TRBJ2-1,TGCGCCAGCAGCCAAGAGCCCCTAGCGGGGGTCTACAATGAGCAGTTCTTC,CASSQEPLAGVYNEQFF
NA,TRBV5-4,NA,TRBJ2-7,TGTGCCAGCAGCTTATACTGGACAGAGCAGTACTTC,CASSLYWTEQYF
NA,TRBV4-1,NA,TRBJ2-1,TGCGCCAGCAGCCCGAGCTCCCATGTTTCCTACAATGAGCAGTTCTTC,CASSPSSHVSYNEQFF
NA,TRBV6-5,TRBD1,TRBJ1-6,TGTGCCAGCAAGACGACAGGGTTTTCACCCCTCCACTTT,CASKTTGFSPLHF
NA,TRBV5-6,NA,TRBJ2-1,TGTGCCAGCAGCTTGTTGGTAGGGAGGAGCTCCTACAATGAGCAGTTCTTC,CASSLLVGRSSYNEQFF
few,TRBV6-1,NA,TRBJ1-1,TGTGCCAGCAGTGAACCAGGGCTGAACACTGAAGCTTTCTTT,CASSEPGLNTEAFF
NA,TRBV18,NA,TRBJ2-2,TGTGCCAGCTCACCTCGGACAGCCACCGGGGAGCTGTTTTTT,CASSPRTATGELFF
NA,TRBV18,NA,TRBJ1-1,TGTGCCAGCTCACCCTCCGACCGCGGCACTGAAGCTTTCTTT,CASSPSDRGTEAFF
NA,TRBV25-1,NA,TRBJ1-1,TGTGCCAGCAGTCTGCAGGGGTACACTGAAGCTTTCTTT,CASSLQGYTEAFF
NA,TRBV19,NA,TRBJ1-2,TGTGCCAGTAAGGATTCGGGTTCCTCCGGCTATGGCTACACCTTC,CASKDSGSSGYGYTF
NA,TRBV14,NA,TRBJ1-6,TGTGCCAGCAGCTTTCCGAATTCACCCCTCCACTTT,CASSFPNSPLHF
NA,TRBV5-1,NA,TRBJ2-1,TGCGCCAGCAGGCCCCAAAGCACAAGCGCGGGTCCCTACAATGAGCAGTTCTTC,CASRPQSTSAGPYNEQFF
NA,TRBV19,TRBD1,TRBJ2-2,TGTGCCAGTAGTATATATGGGACAGGGAGAACCGGGGAGCTGTTTTTT,CASSIYGTGRTGELFF
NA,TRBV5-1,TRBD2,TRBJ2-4,TGCGCCAGCAGCTTGGCCCCGGGGGAGGGTGGAATTCAGTACTTC,CASSLAPGEGGIQYF
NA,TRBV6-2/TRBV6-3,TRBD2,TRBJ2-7,TGTGCCAGCAGTTCGGGGGGGCCCTACGAGCAGTACTTC,CASSSGGPYEQYF
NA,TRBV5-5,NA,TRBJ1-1,TGTGCCAGCAGCTTGGTCCACACGAACACTGAAGCTTTCTTT,CASSLVHTNTEAFF
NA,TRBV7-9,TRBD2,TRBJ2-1,TGTGCCAGCAGCCCCTGGACTAGGTACAATGAGCAGTTCTTC,CASSPWTRYNEQFF
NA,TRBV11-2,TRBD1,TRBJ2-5,TGTGCCAGCAGCAGGGACAGGGGGCAGGAGACCCAGTACTTC,CASSRDRGQETQYF
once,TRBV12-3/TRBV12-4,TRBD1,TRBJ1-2,TGTGCCAGCAGTTTAACAGGGGACTATGGCTACACCTTC,CASSLTGDYGYTF
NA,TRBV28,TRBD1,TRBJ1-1,TGTGCCAGCAGTGGACAGGGTGAAGCTTTCTTT,CASSGQGEAFF
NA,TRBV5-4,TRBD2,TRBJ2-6,TGTGCCAGCAGCTTGTCGCTAGCGGGAGATGGGGCCAACGTCCTGACTTTC,CASSLSLAGDGANVLTF
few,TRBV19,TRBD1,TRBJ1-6,TGTGCCAGTAGAGGACAGGGGGACAATTCACCCCTCCACTTT,CASRGQGDNSPLHF
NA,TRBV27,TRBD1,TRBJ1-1,TGTGCCAGCAGTTTCCGACAGGGTGTCGGCACTGAAGCTTTCTTT,CASSFRQGVGTEAFF
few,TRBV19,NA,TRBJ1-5,TGTGCCAGTAGTATCCTAAAGGGGAATTTGGAGCCCCAGCATTTT,CASSILKGNLEPQHF
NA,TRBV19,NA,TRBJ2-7,TGTGCCAGTAGTGGGCAGGGCGTCGACGAGCAGTACTTC,CASSGQGVDEQYF
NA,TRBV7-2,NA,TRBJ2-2,TGTGCCAGCAGCTTAGGGACAGCGAACACCGGGGAGCTGTTTTTT,CASSLGTANTGELFF
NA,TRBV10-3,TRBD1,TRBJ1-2,TGTGCCATCAGTGAGTCGGGGCAGGGGGCGCGTGGCTACACCTTC,CAISESGQGARGYTF
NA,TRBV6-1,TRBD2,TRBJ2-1,TGTGCCAGCAGCGATCATAGCGGGAGGGGCCTTGAGCAGTTCTTC,CASSDHSGRGLEQFF
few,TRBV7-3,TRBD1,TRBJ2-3,TGTGCCAGCAGCGCGACAGGGCGATTCACAGATACGCAGTATTTT,CASSATGRFTDTQYF
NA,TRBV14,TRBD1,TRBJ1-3,TGTGCCAGCAGCCAAACTCCGGGACAGGTCTTTGGAAACACCATATATTTT,CASSQTPGQVFGNTIYF
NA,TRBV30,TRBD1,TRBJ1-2,TGTGCCTGGAGTGTCGGGGGGCAGGGGGCATTTATCTATGGCTACACCTTC,CAWSVGGQGAFIYGYTF
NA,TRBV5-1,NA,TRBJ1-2,TGCGCCAGCAGCGGGGGGGTCGTTCACTATGGCTACACCTTC,CASSGGVVHYGYTF